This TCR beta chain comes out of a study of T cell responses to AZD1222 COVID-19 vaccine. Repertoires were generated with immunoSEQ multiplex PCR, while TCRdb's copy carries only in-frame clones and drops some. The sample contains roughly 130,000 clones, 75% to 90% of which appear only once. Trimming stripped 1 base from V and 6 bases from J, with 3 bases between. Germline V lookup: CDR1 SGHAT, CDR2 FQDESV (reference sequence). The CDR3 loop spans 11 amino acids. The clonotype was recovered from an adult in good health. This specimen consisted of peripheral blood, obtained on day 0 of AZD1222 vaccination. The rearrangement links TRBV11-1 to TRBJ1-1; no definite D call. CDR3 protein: CASSLGAEAFF. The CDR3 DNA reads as TGTGCCAGCAGCTTAGGGGCTGAAGCTTTCTTT.